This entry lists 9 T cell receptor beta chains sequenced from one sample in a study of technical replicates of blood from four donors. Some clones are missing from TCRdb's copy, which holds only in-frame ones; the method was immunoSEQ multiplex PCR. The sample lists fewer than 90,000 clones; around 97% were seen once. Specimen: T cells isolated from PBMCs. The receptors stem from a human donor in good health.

The CDR3, as DNA: TGTGCCAGCTCTCTAGGCGGCAGCTCCTACGAGCAGTACTTC. This gives the protein CASSLGGSSYEQYF. The chain is built from TRBV18 and TRBJ2-7; D gene unclear. This CDR3 region has 14 residues. Germline assignment: CDR1 KGHSH and CDR2 LQKENI. The ends were cut back, 6 bases at V and 0 bases at J, with 12 bases in the middle.

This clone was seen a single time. This CDR3 reads CASSQGAGSYEQYF. CDR3 DNA: TGCGCCAGCAGCCAAGGGGCGGGTTCCTACGAGCAGTACTTC. The rearrangement uses TRBV4-1 and TRBJ2-7, with a possible D match to TRBD2 (5 bases). Germline assignment: CDR1 MGHRA and CDR2 YSYEKL. V was pared by 1 base and J by 1 base, with 8 bases between. The CDR3 loop spans 14 amino acids.

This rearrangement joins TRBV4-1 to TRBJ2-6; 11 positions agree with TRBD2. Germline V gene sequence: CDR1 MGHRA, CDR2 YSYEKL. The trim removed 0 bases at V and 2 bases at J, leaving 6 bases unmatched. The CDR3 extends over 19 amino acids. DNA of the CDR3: TGCGCCAGCAGCCAAGATGCGACTAGCGGGGAACCTGGGGCCAACGTCCTGACTTTC. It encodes CASSQDATSGEPGANVLTF.

CDR3: CASSQVGSTDTQYF. In DNA, the CDR3 is TGCGCCAGCAGCCAAGTCGGGAGCACAGATACGCAGTATTTT. The chain combines TRBV4-1 with TRBJ2-3; D remains unclear. Germline V gene data show CDR1 as MGHRA and CDR2 as YSYEKL. This CDR3 has 14 residues. The V end was cut by 1 base, the J end by 0 bases, with 5 bases between.

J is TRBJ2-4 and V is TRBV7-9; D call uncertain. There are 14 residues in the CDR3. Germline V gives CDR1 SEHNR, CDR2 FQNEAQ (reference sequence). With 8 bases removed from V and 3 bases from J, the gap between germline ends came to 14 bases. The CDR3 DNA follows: TGTGCCAGCTTCGCCTGGAGTGTCAAAAACATTCAGTACTTC. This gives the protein CASFAWSVKNIQYF.

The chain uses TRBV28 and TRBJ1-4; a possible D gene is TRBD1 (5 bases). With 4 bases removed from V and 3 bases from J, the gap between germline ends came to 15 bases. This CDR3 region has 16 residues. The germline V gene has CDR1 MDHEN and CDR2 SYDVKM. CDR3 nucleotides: TGTGCCAGCAGTTCCGCTGGTAGGGGCTCTAATGAAAAACTGTTTTTT. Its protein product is CASSSAGRGSNEKLFF.

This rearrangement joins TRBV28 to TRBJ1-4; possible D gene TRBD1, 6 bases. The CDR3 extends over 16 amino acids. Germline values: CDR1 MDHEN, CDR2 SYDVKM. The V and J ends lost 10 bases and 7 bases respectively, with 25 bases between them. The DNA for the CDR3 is TGTGCCACGAACCAGCAGGGGCCCCGGATGGGTGAAAAACTGTTTTTT. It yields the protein CATNQQGPRMGEKLFF.

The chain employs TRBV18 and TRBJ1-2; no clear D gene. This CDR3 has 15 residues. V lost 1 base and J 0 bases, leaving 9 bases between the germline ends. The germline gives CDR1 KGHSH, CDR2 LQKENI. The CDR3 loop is CASSPRSTPNYGYTF. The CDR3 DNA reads TGTGCCAGCTCACCACGGTCGACTCCTAACTATGGCTACACCTTC.

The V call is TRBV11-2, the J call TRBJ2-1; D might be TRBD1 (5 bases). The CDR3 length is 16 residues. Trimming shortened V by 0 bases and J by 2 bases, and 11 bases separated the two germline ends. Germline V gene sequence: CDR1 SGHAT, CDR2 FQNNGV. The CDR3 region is CASSLEPQVTYNEQFF. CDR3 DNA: TGTGCCAGCAGCTTAGAACCACAGGTTACCTACAATGAGCAGTTCTTC. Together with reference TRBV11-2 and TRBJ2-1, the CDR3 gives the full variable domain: EAGVAQSPRYKIIEKRQSVAFWCNPISGHATLYWYQQILGQGPKLLIQFQNNGVVDDSQLPKDRFSAERLKGVDSTLKIQPAKLEDSAVYLCASSLEPQVTYNEQFFGPGTRLTVL.